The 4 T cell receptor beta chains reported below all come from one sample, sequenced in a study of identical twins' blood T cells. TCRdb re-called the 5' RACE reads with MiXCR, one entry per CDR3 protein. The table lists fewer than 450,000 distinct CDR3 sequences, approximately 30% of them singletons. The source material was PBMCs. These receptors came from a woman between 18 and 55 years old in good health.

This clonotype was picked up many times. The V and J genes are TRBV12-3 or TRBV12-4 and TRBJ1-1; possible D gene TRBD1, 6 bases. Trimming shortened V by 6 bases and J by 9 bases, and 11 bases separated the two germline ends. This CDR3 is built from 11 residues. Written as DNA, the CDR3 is TGTGCCAGCAGCCCGACAGGAAAAGCTTTCTTT. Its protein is CASSPTGKAFF.

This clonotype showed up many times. Written as DNA, the CDR3 is TGTGCCAGCAGTGAACAGGGAATCCAGTTCTTC. Translated, it gives CASSEQGIQFF. This sequence joins TRBV2 and TRBJ2-1, with D possibly matching TRBD1 (5 bases). The ends were cut back, 2 bases at V and 13 bases at J, with 9 bases in the middle. The CDR3 spans 11 residues. Germline V gene lookup returns CDR1 SNHLY and CDR2 FYNNEI.

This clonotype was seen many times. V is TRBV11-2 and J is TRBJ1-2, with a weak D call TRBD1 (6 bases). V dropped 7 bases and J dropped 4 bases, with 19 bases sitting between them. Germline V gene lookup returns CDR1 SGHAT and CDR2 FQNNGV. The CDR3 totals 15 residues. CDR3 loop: CASTVGGASIYGYTF. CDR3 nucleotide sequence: TGTGCCAGCACCGTCGGGGGGGCGTCGATCTATGGCTACACCTTC. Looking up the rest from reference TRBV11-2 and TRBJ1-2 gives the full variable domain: EAGVAQSPRYKIIEKRQSVAFWCNPISGHATLYWYQQILGQGPKLLIQFQNNGVVDDSQLPKDRFSAERLKGVDSTLKIQPAKLEDSAVYLCASTVGGASIYGYTFGSGTRLTVV.

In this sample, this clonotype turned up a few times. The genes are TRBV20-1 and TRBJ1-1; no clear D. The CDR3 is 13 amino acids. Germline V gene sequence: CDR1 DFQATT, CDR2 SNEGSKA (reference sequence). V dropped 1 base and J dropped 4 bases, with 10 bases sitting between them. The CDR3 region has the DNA TGCAGTGCTAGAGGAGGTGTAGGCACTGAAGCTTTCTTT. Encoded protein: CSARGGVGTEAFF.